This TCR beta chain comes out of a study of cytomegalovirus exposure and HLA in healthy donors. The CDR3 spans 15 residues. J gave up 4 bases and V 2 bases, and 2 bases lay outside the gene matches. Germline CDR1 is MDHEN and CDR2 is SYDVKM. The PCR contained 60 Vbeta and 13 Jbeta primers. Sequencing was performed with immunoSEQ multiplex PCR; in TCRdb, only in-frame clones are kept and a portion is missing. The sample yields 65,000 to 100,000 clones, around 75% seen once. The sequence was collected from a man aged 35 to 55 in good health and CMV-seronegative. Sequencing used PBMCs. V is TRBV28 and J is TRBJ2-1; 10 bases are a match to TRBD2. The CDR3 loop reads CASSLGTSEYNEQFF. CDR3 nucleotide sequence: TGTGCCAGCAGTTTAGGGACTAGCGAATACAATGAGCAGTTCTTC.